This T cell receptor beta chain appears in the sequencing data of a study of regulatory T cells in long-lasting Graves disease. Assembly of TCR beta libraries relied on iRepertoire HTBI primers together with Arm-PCR of CDR3 regions. One entry per CDR3 protein results from TCRdb running MiXCR on the multiplex PCR reads. The table records about 340,000 distinct CDR3 sequences, about 19% of them present only once. This clonotype was seen ten or more times. Documented time point: persistent/refractory GD, antithyroid drugs over 5 years with positive TRAb. Scientists built the TCR library using RNA that was extracted from PBMCs. This sample comprised peripheral blood mononuclear cells (PBMCs), obtained when the disease was refractory, from a patient treated with antithyroid drugs. The TCR sequence derives from a female donor with Graves disease.

The CDR3 sequence is CASSLGTSGYTGELFF. In DNA form, the CDR3 reads TGTGCCAGCAGCTTAGGGACTAGCGGGTACACCGGGGAGCTGTTTTTT. V and J are TRBV11-2 and TRBJ2-2; 11 bases match TRBD2. V dropped 1 base and J dropped 3; count of bases not matched to a gene: 1. Per the germline V gene, CDR1 is SGHAT and CDR2 is FQNNGV. The CDR3 consists of 16 residues.